This TCR beta chain comes out of a study of identical twins. General study results and limits: Out-of-frame alpha sequences shared between twins exhibited an excess of low generation probability.

One entry per CDR3 protein, called by TCRdb with MiXCR from the 5' RACE reads. The repertoire consists of 450,000 or so distinct CDR3 sequences, with around an eighth occurring once and the leading ten covering about 1%. With respect to this clonotype: Antigen specificity is unknown.

The CDR3 sequence is 14 residues long. With 2 bases removed from V and 2 bases from J, the gap between germline ends came to 12 bases. From germline, CDR1 is DFQATT and CDR2 SNEGSKA (reference sequence). This same sample was also part of a study on yellow fever vaccine responses in identical twins. According to that study: On the reported evidence, twins' vaccine T cell responses seemed partly convergent and partly personalized.

Sequenced input: CD4+ T cells sorted from blood. The source is a woman under 30 in good health. The chain employs TRBV20-1 and TRBJ2-5, with D perhaps matching TRBD2 (6 bases). Here the CDR3 DNA reads TGCAGTGCTAGACCCGGGACTGGGCAAGAGACCCAGTACTTC. Amino acid sequence: CSARPGTGQETQYF.